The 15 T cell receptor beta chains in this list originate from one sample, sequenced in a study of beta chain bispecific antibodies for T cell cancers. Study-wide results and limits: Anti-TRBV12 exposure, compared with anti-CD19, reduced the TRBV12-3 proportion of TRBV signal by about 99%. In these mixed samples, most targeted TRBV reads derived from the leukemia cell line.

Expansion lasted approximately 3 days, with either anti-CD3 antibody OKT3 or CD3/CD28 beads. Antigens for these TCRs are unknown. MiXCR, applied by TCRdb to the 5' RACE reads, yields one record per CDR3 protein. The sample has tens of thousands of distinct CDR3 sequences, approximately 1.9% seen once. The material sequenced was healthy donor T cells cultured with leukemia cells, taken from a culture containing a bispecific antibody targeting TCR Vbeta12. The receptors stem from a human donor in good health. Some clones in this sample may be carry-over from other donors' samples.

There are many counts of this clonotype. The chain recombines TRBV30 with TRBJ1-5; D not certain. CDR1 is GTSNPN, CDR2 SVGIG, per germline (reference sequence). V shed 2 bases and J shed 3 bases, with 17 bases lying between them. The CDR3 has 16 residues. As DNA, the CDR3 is TGTGCCTGGAGTTCTGGGTCTGGCCAGAACAATCAGCCCCAGCATTTT. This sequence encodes CAWSSGSGQNNQPQHF.

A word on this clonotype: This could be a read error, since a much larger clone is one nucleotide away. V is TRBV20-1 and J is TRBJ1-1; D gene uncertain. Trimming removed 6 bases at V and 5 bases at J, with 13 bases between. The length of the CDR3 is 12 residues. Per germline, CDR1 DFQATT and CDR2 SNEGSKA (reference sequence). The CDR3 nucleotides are TGCAGTGCCCCAATCTCTACGACTGAAGCTTTCTTT. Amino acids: CSAPISTTEAFF.

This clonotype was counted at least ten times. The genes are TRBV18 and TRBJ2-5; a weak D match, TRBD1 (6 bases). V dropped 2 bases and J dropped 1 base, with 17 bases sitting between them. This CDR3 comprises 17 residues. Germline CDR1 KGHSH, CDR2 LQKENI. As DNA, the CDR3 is TGTGCCAGCTCACCATCCAGGGACAAAGATTTCCAAGAGACCCAGTACTTC. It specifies CASSPSRDKDFQETQYF.

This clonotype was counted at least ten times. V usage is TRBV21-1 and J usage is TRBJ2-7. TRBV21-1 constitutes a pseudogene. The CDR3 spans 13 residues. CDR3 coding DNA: TGTGCCAGCAGCTCAAAGACCGCCTACGAGCAGTACTTC. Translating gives CASSSKTAYEQYF.

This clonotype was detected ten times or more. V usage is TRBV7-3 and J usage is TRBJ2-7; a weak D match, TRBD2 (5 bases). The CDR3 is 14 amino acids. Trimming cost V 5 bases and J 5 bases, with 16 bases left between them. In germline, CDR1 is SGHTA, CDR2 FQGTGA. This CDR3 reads CASSPLGGRDEQYF. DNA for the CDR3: TGTGCCAGCAGCCCCCTGGGCGGGCGGGACGAGCAGTACTTC.

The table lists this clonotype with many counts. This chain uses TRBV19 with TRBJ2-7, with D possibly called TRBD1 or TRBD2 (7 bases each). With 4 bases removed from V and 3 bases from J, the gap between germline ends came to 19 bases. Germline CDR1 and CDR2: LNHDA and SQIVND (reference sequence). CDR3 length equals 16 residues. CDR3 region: CASSTASGGGGYEQYF. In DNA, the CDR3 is TGTGCCAGTAGTACCGCCTCAGGGGGAGGGGGCTACGAGCAGTACTTC.

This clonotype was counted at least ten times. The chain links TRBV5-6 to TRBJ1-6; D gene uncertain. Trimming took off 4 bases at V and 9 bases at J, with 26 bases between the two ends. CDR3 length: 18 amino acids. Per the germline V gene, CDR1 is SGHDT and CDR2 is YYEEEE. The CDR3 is CASSRNQADGLAISPLHF. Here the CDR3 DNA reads TGTGCCAGCAGCCGAAACCAAGCAGACGGACTCGCAATTTCACCCCTCCACTTT.

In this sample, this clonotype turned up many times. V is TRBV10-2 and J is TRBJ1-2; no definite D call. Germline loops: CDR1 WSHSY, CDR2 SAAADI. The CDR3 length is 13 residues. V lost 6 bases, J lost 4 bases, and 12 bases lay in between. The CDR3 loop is CASSSGPSYGYTF. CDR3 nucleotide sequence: TGCGCCAGCAGCTCAGGACCGAGCTATGGCTACACCTTC.

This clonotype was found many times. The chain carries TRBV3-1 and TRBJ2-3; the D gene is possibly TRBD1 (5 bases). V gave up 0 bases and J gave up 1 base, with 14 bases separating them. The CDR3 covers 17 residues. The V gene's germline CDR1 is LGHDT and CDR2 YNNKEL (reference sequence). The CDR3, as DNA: TGTGCCAGCAGCCAAGAATGGGGCTGGTCGGGCACAGATACGCAGTATTTT. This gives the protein CASSQEWGWSGTDTQYF.

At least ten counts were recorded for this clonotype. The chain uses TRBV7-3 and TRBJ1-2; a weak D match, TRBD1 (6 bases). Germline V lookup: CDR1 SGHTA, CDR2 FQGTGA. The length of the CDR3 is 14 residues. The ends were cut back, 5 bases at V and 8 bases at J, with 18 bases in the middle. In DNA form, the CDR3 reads TGTGCCAGCAGCCCCATGGGGGGCTTGGCGGGCTACACCTTC. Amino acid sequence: CASSPMGGLAGYTF. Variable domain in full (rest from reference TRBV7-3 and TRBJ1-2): GAGVSQTPSNKVTEKGKYVELRCDPISGHTALYWYRQSLGQGPEFLIYFQGTGAADDSGLPNDRFFAVRPEGSVSTLKIQRTERGDSAVYLCASSPMGGLAGYTFGSGTRLTVV.

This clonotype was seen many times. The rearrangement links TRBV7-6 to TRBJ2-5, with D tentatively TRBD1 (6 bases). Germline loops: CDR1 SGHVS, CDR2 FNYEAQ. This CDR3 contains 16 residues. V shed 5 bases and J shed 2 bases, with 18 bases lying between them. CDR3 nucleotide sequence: TGTGCCAGCAGCATAACCTATGGACAGCTACAAGAGACCCAGTACTTC. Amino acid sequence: CASSITYGQLQETQYF.

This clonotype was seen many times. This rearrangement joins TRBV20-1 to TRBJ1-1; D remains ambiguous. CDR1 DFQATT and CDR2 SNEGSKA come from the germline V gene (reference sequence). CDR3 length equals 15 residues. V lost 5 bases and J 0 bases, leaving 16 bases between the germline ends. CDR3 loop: CSAGEVSMVNTEAFF. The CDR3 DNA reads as TGCAGTGCTGGGGAGGTTTCTATGGTGAACACTGAAGCTTTCTTT.

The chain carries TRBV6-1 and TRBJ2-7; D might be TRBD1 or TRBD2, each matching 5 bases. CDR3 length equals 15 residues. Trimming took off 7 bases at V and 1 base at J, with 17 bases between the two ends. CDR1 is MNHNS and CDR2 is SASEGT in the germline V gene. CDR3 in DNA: TGTGCCAGCAATCCAACCGGGACCGCTTCCTACGAGCAGTACTTC. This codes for CASNPTGTASYEQYF.

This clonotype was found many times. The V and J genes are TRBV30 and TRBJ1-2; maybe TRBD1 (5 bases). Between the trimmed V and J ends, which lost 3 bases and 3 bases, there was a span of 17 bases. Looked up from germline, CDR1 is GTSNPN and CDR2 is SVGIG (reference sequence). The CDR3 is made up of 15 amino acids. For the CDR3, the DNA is TGTGCCTGGAGGCAGCCCCTGGGGGGGGACTATGGCTACACCTTC. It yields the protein CAWRQPLGGDYGYTF.

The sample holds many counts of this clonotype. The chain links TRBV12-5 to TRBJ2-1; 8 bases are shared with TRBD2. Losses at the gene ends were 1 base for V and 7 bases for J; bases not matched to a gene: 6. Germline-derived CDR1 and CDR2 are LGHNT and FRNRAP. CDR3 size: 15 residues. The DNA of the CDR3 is TGTGCTAGTGGTTTGGGACTAGCGTCACGGAATGAGCAGTTCTTC. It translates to CASGLGLASRNEQFF.